The 5 T cell receptor beta chains below come from one sample, sequenced in a study of CD8+CD57+ T cells in acquired aplastic anemia. The template used for profiling TCR beta VDJ and CDR3 was genomic DNA. Using its own MiXCR run on the reads, TCRdb lists one record per CDR3 protein. The table records fewer than 250,000 distinct CDR3 sequences, around 50% of them present only once. The sequenced sample consisted of sorted CD4+, CD8+, or CD8+CD57+ T cells (not recorded which) from PBMCs. The source of these receptors is a human donor in good health, serving as a control.

The chain has TRBV10-1 and TRBJ2-7, with 9 bases that match TRBD1. V was pared by 7 bases and J by 2 bases, with 9 bases of the junction left unmatched. Germline lookup yields CDR1 WNHNN and CDR2 SYGVQD (reference sequence). The CDR3 runs 15 residues. The CDR3 spells CASIPSGQGPYEQYF. The DNA for the CDR3 is TGCGCCAGCATTCCTTCGGGACAGGGCCCCTACGAGCAGTACTTC.

This chain links TRBV20-1 with TRBJ2-5, with D possibly being TRBD1 (6 bases). Trimming left V 0 bases short and J 9 bases short, with 11 bases between. The germline gives CDR1 DFQATT, CDR2 SNEGSKA (reference sequence). The CDR3 is made up of 12 amino acids. The CDR3, as DNA: TGCAGTGCTAGAGATCTCCCAGGGGCCCAGTACTTC. The encoded protein is CSARDLPGAQYF.

This chain joins TRBV29-1 and TRBJ1-2; 9 bases line up with TRBD1. With 7 bases clipped from V and 4 bases from J, the junction kept 13 bases outside the gene matches. Germline-derived CDR1 and CDR2 are SQVTM and ANQGSEA. The length of the CDR3 is 15 residues. The CDR3 DNA follows: TGCAGCGCGTCCATACACAGGGGGCAGAGCTATGGCTACACCTTC. Its translation is CSASIHRGQSYGYTF.

The chain is built from TRBV5-1 and TRBJ1-2; TRBD1 might be the D (5 bases). The CDR3 is made up of 14 amino acids. Germline CDR1 reads SGHRS; CDR2 reads YFSETQ. Trimming took off 0 bases at V and 5 bases at J, with 11 bases between the two ends. CDR3 sequence (DNA): TGCGCCAGCAGCTTGGTAGGCGGGGGGTATGGCTACACCTTC. Its protein product is CASSLVGGGYGYTF.

The gene calls are TRBV7-2 and TRBJ2-3, with D unclear. This CDR3 spans 15 amino acids. V was trimmed by 1 base and J by 2 bases, leaving 10 bases between them. Germline V lookup: CDR1 SGHTA, CDR2 FQGNSA. The CDR3: CASSLDAISTDTQYF. The CDR3 bases are TGTGCCAGCAGCTTAGACGCCATTTCCACAGATACGCAGTATTTT.